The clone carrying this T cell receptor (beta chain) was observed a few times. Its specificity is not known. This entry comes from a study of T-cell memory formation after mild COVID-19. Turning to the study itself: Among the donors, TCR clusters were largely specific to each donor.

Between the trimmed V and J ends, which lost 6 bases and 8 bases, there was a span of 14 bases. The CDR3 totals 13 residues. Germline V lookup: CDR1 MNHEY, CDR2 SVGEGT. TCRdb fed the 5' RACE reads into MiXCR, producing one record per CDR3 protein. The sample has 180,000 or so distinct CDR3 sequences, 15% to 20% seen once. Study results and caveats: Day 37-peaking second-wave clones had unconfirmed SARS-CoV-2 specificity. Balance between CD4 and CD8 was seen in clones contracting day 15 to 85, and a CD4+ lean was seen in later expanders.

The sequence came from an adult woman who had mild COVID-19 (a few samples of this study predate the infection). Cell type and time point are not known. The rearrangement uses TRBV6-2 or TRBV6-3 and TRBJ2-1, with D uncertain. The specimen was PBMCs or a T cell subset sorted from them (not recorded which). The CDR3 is CASRRMEIDEQFF. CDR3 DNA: TGTGCCAGCAGAAGGATGGAAATCGATGAGCAGTTCTTC.